The source of this T cell receptor beta chain is a study of blood T cell repertoires in COVID-19. Germline loops: CDR1 SGHDT, CDR2 YYEEEE. The CDR3 sequence is 15 residues long. V lost 5 bases to trimming and J lost 4 bases; unmatched junction nucleotides: 9. Assay: immunoSEQ multiplex PCR; the TCRdb copy retains only in-frame clones and omits some. Of fewer than 90,000 clones in the sample, 80% are singletons; the top ten hold roughly 19%. The specimen sequenced was peripheral blood. The chain links TRBV5-6 to TRBJ2-1, with TRBD1 identical over 7 bases. The clonotype was recovered from a woman at least 80 years old with acute or convalescent COVID-19. Written as DNA, the CDR3 is TGTGCCAGCAGGCCCCGGGACAGCCTTTACAATGAGCAGTTCTTC. Translating it yields CASRPRDSLYNEQFF.